This T cell receptor beta chain came from a study of blood T cell repertoires in COVID-19. Study in general: The United States, Italy and Spain were the sources of the acute and convalescent COVID-19 samples.

In the original workflow: Estimated nucleated cell counts came from reference gene primer amplification. TCRdb's copy holds only in-frame clones and misses some; the assay was immunoSEQ multiplex PCR. The DNA gave D and trimming, while V, J and clone size come from that table. The sample shows 97,000 or so clones, around nine tenths of them seen only once. The CDR3 has 15 amino acids. Germline V lookup: CDR1 SEHNR, CDR2 FQNEAQ (reference sequence). The trim removed 2 bases at V and 9 bases at J, leaving 8 bases unmatched. The receptor's source is a man aged 45 to 65 with acute or convalescent COVID-19. The sequenced sample consisted of peripheral blood. The chain employs TRBV7-9 and TRBJ2-1; 9 bases are shared with TRBD1. As DNA, the CDR3 is TGTGCCAGCAGCTTATCGGGACAGGGACAGGGTGAGCAGTTCTTC. It translates to CASSLSGQGQGEQFF.